This T cell receptor beta chain came from a study of control samples from healthy donors and cancer patients. Assay: immunoSEQ multiplex PCR; the TCRdb copy retains only in-frame clones and omits some. The sample contains 70,000 to 90,000 clones, around 94% of which appear only once. Deletions cut 5 bases from V and 8 bases from J, with 10 bases between. Germline values: CDR1 SGHVS, CDR2 FNYEAQ. This CDR3 is 12 amino acids long. This sequence joins TRBV7-6 and TRBJ2-1; D remains unclear. The TCR comes from a woman aged 40 to 50 in good health. Source material: blood. Written as DNA, the CDR3 is TGTGCCAGCAGCCGAGCGTCACATGAGCAGTTCTTC. It encodes CASSRASHEQFF. The whole variable domain, filled in from reference TRBV7-6 and TRBJ2-1, reads GAGVSQSPRYKVTKRGQDVALRCDPISGHVSLYWYRQALGQGPEFLTYFNYEAQQDKSGLPNDRFSAERPEGSISTLTIQRTEQRDSAMYRCASSRASHEQFFGPGTRLTVL.